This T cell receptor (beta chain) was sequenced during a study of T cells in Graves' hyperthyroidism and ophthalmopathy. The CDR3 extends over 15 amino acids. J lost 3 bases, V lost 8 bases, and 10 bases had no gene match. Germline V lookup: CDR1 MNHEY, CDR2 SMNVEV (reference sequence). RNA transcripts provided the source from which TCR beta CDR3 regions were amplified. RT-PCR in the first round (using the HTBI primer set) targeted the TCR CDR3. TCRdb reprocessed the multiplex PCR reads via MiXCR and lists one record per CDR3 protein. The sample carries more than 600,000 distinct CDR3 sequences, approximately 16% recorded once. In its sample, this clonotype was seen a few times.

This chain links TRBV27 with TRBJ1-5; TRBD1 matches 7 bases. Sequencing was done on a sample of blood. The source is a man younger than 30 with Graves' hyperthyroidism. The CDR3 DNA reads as TGTGCCAGCCAACCCCAGGGACAGTACAATCAGCCCCAGCATTTT. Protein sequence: CASQPQGQYNQPQHF.